This TCR beta chain was sequenced during a study of cytomegalovirus exposure and HLA in healthy donors. Findings and limits, study-wide: Rarity characterized most TCR sequences, yet some public TCRs appeared in many donors. The authors later linked a missense DCLRE1C variant to TCR beta V- and J-gene trimming.

CDR1 and CDR2 from the germline V gene are SGHNT and YYREEE (reference sequence). The CDR3 runs to 12 residues. Trimming stripped 1 base from V and 10 bases from J, with 9 bases between. The primer mix had 60 Vbeta and 13 Jbeta primers. The repertoire was sequenced with immunoSEQ multiplex PCR; TCRdb's copy has only in-frame clones and lacks some. This sample has about 120,000 clones, with around 77% found just once. This clone has a single count. The antigen is undetermined. The chain joins TRBV5-4 to TRBJ2-1; no firm D call. What was sequenced was PBMCs. The TCR comes from a woman aged 25-40 years in good health and CMV-seropositive. CDR3 nucleotides: TGTGCCAGCAGCTTGCCCGAGGAGGAGCAGTTCTTC. Protein product: CASSLPEEEQFF. Variable domain in full (rest from reference TRBV5-4 and TRBJ2-1): ETGVTQSPTHLIKTRGQQVTLRCSSQSGHNTVSWYQQALGQGPQFIFQYYREEENGRGNFPPRFSGLQFPNYSSELNVNALELDDSALYLCASSLPEEEQFFGPGTRLTVL.